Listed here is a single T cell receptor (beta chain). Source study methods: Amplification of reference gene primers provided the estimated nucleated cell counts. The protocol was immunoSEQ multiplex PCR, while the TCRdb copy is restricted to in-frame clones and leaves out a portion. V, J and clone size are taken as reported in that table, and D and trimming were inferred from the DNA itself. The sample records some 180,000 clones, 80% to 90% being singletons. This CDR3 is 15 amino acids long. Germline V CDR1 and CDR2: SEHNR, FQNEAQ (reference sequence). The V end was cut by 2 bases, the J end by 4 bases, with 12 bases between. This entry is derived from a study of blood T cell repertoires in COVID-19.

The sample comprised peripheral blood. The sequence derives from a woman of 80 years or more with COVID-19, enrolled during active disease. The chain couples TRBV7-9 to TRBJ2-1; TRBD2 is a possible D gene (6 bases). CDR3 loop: CASSLPGLYYNEQFF. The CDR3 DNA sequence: TGTGCCAGCAGCTTACCGGGACTTTATTACAATGAGCAGTTCTTC.